The clone carrying this T cell receptor beta chain was counted between two and nine times. Its specificity is unknown. A second PCR, run for about 7 to 11 cycles, used a sample-barcoded 5' primer plus a J-beta primer mix. TCRdb ran MiXCR on the 5' RACE reads and lists one entry per CDR3 protein. The table records 1.5 million to 2 million distinct CDR3 sequences, approximately 30% of them present only once. Individuals who donated were healthy Caucasians from Russia aged roughly 6 to 100. For every donor, a draw yielded approximately 9.8 milliliters of peripheral blood. The sample comes from a study of blood T cells in healthy people across ages. Study-wide findings and caveats: Aged donors had fewer naive CD4+ cells and lower diversity than long-lived donors. Unsorted PBMC material precluded a definitive naive versus antigen-experienced comparison.

CDR3 length: 15 amino acids. In germline, CDR1 is DFQATT, CDR2 SNEGSKA (reference sequence). J was trimmed by 4 bases and V by 6 bases; bases with no gene match: 12. The origin of this receptor is a woman in her twenties or thirties in good health. Sequencing was done on a sample of blood. This chain joins TRBV20-1 and TRBJ2-5; TRBD2 agrees at 9 bases. The CDR3 reads CSAPSAGGIGETQYF. The CDR3 DNA is TGCAGTGCCCCCTCCGCGGGAGGGATAGGAGAGACCCAGTACTTC.